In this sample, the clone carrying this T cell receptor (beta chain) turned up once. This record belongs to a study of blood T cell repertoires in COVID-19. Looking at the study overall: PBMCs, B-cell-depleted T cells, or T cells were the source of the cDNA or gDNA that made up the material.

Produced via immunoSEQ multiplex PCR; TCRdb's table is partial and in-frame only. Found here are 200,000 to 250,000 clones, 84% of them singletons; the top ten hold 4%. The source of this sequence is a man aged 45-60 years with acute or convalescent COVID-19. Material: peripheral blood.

CDR3 protein: CASSLGQATEQYF. DNA for the CDR3: TGTGCCAGCAGTTTAGGACAGGCTACCGAGCAGTACTTC. The chain employs TRBV12-3 or TRBV12-4 and TRBJ2-7, with a weak D call TRBD1 (6 bases). V dropped 1 base and J dropped 6 bases, with 10 bases sitting between them. The CDR3 extends over 13 amino acids.